This TCR beta chain appears in the sequencing data of a study of T cell changes during pregnancy in multiple sclerosis. Data came from immunoSEQ multiplex PCR; TCRdb stores just in-frame clones and leaves some out. Among some 41,000 clones, about nine tenths were seen once, and the ten largest hold 0.51%. CDR3 length: 15 amino acids. Germline CDR1 reads SGDLS; CDR2 reads YYNGEE. Trimming shortened V by 0 bases and J by 0 bases, and 9 bases separated the two germline ends. This TCR derives from a female donor with multiple sclerosis, enrolled in a pregnancy study. Sequenced here: CD4+ T cells from peripheral blood mononuclear cells, sampled in the first trimester of pregnancy. The V call is TRBV9, the J call TRBJ1-1; D is undetermined. The CDR3 here is CASSVGSGLNTEAFF. The CDR3 coding sequence is TGTGCCAGCAGCGTAGGGAGTGGTTTGAACACTGAAGCTTTCTTT.